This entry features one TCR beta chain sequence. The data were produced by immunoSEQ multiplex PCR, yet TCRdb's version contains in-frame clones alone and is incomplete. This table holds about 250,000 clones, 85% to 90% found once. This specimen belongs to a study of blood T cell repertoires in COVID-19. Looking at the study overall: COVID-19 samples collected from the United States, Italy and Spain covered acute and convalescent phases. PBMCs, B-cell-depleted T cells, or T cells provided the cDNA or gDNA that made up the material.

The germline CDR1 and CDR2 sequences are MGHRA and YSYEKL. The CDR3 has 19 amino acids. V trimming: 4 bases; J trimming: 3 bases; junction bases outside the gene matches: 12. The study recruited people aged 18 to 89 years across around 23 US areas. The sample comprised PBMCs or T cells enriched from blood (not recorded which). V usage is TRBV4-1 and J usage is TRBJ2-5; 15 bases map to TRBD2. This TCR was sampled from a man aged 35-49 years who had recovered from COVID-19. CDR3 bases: TGCGCCAGCAGCCGGGGACTAGCGGGGGGCGTGGGCGAGAAAGAGACCCAGTACTTC. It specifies CASSRGLAGGVGEKETQYF.